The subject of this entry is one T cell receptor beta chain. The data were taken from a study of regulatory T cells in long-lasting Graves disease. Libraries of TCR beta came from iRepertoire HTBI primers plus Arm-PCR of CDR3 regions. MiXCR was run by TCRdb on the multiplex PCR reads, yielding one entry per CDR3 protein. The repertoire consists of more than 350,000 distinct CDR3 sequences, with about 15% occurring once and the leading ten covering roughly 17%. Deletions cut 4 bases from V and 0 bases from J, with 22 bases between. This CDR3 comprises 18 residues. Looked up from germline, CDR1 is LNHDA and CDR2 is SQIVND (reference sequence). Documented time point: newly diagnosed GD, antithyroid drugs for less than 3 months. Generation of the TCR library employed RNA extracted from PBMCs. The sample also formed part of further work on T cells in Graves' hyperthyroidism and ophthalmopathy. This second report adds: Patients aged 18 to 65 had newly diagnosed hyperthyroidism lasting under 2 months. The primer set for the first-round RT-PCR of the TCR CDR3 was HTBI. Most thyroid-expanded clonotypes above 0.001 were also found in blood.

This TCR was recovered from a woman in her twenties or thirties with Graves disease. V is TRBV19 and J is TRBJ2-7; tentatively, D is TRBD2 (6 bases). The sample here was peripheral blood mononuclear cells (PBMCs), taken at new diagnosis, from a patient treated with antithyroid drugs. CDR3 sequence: CASSNQARGLSSSYEQYF. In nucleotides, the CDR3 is TGTGCCAGTAGTAACCAGGCGAGGGGACTTTCCTCCTCCTACGAGCAGTACTTC.